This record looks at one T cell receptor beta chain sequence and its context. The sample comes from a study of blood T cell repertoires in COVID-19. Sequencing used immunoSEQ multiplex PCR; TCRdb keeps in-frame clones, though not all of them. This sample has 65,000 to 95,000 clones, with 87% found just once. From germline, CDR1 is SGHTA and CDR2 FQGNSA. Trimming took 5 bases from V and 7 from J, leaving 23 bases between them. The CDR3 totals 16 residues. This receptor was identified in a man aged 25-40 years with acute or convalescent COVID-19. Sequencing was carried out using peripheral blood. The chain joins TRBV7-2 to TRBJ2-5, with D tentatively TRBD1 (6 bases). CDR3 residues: CASSRVGQGSRGTQYF. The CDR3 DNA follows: TGTGCCAGCAGCAGAGTTGGGCAGGGGAGTCGCGGGACCCAGTACTTC.